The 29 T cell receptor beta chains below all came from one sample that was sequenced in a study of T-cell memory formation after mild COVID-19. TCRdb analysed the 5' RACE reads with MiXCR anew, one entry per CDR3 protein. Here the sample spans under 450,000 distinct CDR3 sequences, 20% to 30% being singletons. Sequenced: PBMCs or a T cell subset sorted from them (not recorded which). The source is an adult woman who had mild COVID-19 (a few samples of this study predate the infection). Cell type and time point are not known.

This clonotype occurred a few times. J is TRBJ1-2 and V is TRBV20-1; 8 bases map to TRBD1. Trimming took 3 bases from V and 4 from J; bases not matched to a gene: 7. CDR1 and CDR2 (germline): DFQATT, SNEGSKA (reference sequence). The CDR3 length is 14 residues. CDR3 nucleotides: TGCAGTGCTAGCCCAGGGGGCCTATCCTATGGCTACACCTTC. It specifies CSASPGGLSYGYTF.

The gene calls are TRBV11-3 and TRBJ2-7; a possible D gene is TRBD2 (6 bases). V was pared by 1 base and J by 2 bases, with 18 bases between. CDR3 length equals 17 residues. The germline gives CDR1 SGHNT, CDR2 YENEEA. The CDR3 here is CASSLALLSLATYEQYF. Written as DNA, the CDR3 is TGTGCCAGCAGCTTAGCCCTCCTCTCCCTAGCGACCTACGAGCAGTACTTC.

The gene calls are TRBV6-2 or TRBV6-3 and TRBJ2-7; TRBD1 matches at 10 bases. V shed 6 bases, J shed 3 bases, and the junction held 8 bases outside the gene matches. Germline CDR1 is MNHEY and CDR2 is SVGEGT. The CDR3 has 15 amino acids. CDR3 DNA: TGTGCCAGCAGAGGACCGGGACAGGGGAGCTACGAGCAGTACTTC. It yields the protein CASRGPGQGSYEQYF.

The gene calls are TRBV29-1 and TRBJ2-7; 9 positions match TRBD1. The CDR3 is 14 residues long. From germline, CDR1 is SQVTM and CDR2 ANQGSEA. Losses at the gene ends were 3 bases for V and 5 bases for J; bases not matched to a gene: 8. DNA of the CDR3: TGCAGCGTTGACCAAGGGACAGGGTTTCACGAGCAGTACTTC. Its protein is CSVDQGTGFHEQYF.

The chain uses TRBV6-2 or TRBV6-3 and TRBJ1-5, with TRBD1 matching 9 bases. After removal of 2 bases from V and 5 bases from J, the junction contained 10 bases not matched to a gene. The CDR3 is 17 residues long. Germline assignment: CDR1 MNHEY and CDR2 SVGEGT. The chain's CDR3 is CASSYTYGTGKDQPQHF. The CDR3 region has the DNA TGTGCCAGCAGTTACACGTACGGGACAGGGAAGGATCAGCCCCAGCATTTT.

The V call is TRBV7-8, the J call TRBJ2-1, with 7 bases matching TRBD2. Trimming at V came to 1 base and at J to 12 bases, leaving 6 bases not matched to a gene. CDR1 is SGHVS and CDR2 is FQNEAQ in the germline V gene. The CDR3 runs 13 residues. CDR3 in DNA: TGTGCCAGCAGCTTAGTTGGGGGGGTTTTGCAGTTCTTC. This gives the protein CASSLVGGVLQFF.

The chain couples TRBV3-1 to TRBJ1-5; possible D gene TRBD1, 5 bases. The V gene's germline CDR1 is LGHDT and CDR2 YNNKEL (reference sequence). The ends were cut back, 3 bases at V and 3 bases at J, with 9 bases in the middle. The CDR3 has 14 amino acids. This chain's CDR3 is CASSHQGYNQPQHF. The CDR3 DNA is TGTGCCAGCAGCCATCAGGGTTACAATCAGCCCCAGCATTTT.

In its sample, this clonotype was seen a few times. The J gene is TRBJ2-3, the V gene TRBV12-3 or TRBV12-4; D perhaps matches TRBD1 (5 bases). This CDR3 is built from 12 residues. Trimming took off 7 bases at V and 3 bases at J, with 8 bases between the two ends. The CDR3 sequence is CASTRGTDTQYF. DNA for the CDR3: TGTGCCAGCACAAGGGGAACAGATACGCAGTATTTT.

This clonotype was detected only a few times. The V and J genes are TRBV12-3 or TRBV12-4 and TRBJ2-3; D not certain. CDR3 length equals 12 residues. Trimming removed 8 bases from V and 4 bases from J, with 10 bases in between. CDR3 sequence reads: CASGNSPDTQYF. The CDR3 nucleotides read TGTGCCAGCGGGAACTCCCCAGATACGCAGTATTTT.

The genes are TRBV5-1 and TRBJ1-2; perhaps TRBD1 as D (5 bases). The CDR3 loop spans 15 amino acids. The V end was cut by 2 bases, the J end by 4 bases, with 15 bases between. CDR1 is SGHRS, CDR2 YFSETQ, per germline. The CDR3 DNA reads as TGCGCCAGCAGCTTAGGTTCCGGACAAGGCTATGGCTACACCTTC. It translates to CASSLGSGQGYGYTF.

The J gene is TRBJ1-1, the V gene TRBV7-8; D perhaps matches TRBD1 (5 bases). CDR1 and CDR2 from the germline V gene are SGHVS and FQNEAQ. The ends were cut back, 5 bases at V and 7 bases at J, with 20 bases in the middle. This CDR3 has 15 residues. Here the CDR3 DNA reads TGTGCCAGCAGCCCGATTGTGGGGCTTATCAGTGAAGCTTTCTTT. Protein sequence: CASSPIVGLISEAFF.

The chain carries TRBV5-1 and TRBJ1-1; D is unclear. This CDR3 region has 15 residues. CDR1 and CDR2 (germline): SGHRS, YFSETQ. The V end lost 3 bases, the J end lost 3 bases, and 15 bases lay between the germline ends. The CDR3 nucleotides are TGCGCCAGCAGCTCGGAGTCCACCCTCTACACTGAAGCTTTCTTT. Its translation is CASSSESTLYTEAFF.

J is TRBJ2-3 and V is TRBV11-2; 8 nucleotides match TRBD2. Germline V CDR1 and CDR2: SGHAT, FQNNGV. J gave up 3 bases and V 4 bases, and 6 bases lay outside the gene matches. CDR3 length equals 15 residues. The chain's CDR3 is CASSSSGGRTDTQYF. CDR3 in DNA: TGTGCCAGCAGCTCGAGCGGGGGACGGACAGATACGCAGTATTTT.

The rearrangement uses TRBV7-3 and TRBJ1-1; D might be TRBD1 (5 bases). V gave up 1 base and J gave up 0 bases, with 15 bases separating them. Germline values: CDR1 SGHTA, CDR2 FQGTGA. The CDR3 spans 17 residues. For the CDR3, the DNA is TGTGCCAGCAGCTTAAATGGTGGGCGGGGCGTGAACACTGAAGCTTTCTTT. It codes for CASSLNGGRGVNTEAFF.

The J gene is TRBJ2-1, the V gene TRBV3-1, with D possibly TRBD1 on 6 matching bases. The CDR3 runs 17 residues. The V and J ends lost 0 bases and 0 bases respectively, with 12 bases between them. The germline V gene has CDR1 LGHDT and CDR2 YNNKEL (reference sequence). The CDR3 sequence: CASSQDFTGPSYNEQFF. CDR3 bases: TGTGCCAGCAGCCAAGATTTCACAGGGCCCTCCTACAATGAGCAGTTCTTC.

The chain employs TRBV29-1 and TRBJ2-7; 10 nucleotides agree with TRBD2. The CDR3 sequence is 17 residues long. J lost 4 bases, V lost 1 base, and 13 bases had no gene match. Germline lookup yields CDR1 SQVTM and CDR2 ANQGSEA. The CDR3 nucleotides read TGCAGCGTTGAAGGGGTAGCGGGAGGCCTCTCGGCTTACGAGCAGTACTTC. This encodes CSVEGVAGGLSAYEQYF.

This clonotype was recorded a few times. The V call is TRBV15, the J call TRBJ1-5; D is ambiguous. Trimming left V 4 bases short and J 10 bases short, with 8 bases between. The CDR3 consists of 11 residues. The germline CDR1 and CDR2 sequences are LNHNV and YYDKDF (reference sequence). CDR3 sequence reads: CATSTEGPQHF. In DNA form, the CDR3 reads TGTGCCACCAGCACGGAGGGTCCCCAGCATTTT.

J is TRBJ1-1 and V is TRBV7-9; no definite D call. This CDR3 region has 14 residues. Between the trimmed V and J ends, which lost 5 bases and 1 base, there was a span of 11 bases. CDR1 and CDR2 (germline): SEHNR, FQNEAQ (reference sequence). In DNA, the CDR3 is TGTGCCAGCAGCCTAATCGTCACGAACACTGAAGCTTTCTTT. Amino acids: CASSLIVTNTEAFF.

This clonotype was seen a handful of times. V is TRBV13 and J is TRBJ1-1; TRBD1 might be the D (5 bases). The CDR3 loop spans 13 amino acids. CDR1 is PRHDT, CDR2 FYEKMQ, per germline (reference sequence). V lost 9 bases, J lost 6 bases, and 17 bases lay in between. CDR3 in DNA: TGTGCCAGTATCCCGGGGGGGTTCCCTGAAGCTTTCTTT. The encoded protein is CASIPGGFPEAFF.

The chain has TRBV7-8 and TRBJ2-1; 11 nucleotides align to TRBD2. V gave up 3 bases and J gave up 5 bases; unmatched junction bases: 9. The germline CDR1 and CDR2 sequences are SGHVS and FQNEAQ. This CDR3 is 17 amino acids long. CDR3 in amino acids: CASSLGWGLAVNNEQFF. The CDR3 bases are TGTGCCAGCAGCTTGGGTTGGGGACTAGCGGTGAACAATGAGCAGTTCTTC. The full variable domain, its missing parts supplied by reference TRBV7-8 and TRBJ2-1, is GAGVSQSPRYKVAKRGQDVALRCDPISGHVSLFWYQQALGQGPEFLTYFQNEAQLDKSGLPSDRFFAERPEGSVSTLKIQRTQQEDSAVYLCASSLGWGLAVNNEQFFGPGTRLTVL.

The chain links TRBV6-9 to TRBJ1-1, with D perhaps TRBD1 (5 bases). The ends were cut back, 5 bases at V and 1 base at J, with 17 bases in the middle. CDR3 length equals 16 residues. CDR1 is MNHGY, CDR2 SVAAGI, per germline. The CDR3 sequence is CASSLGWDAKNTEAFF. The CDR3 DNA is TGTGCCAGCAGTCTTGGATGGGACGCCAAGAACACTGAAGCTTTCTTT.

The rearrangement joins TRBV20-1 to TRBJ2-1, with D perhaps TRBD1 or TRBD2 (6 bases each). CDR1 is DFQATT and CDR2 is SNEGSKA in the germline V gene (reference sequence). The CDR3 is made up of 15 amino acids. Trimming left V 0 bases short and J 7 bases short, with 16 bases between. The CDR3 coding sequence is TGCAGTGCTAGAGATCACCAAAGGAGGGGGAATGAGCAGTTCTTC. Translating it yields CSARDHQRRGNEQFF.

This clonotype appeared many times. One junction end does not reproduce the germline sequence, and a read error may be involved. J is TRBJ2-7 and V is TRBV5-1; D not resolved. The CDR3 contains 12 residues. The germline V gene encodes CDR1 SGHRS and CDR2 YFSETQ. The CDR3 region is CASSLSSYEQYF. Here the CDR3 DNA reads TGTGCCAGCAGCCTGAGCTCCTACGAGCAGTACTTC.

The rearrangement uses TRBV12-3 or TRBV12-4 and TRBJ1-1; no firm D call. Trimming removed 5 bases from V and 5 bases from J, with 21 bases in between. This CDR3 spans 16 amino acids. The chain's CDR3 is CASSRPRLGLITEAFF. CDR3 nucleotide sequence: TGTGCCAGCAGTCGACCAAGGTTGGGGTTGATAACTGAAGCTTTCTTT.

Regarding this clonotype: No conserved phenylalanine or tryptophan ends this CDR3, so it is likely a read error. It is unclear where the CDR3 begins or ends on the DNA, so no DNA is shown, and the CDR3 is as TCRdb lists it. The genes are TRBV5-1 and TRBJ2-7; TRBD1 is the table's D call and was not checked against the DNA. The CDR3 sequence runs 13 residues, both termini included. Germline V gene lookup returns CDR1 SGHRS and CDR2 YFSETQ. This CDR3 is CASSFLATGVGPG.

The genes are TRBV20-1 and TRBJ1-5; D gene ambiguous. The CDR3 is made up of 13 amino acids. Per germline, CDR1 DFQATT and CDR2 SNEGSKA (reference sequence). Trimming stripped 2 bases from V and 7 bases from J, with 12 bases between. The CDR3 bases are TGCAGTGCTAGATACAGCCTCGAACAGCCCCAGCATTTT. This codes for CSARYSLEQPQHF.

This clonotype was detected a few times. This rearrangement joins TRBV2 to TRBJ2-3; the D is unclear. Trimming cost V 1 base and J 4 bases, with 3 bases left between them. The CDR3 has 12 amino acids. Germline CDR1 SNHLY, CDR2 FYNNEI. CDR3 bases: TGTGCCAGCAGTGAAGACGCAGATACGCAGTATTTT. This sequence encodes CASSEDADTQYF.

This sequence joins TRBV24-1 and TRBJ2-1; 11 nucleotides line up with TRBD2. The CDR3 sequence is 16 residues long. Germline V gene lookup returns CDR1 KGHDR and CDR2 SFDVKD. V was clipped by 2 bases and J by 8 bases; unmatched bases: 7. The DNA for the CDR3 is TGTGCCACCAGTGATTCAACTAGCGGGAGTATCCATGAGCAGTTCTTC. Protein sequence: CATSDSTSGSIHEQFF.

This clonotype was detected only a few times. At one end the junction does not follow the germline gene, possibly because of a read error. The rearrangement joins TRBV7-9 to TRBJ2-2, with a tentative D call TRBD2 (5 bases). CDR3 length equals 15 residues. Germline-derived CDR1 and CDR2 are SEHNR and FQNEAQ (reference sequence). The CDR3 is CASSFTRENSGELFF. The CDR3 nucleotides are TGTGCCAGCAGCTTCACGAGGGAGAACTCCGGGGAGCTGTTTTTT.